The next 8 T cell receptor beta chains were all read from a single sample in a study of T-cell reconstitution after alpha-beta-depleted transplantation in children. The TCRbeta library incorporated unique molecular identifiers. TCRdb ran MiXCR on the PCR reads and lists one entry per CDR3 protein. The table has about a million distinct CDR3 sequences, 25% to 30% seen once; the top ten hold approximately 30%. The sequencing used PBMCs, mostly from graft donor cells, collected 360 days after TCRalphabeta/CD19-depleted stem cell transplant. The receptors come from a boy younger than two who had a stem cell transplant for SCID, so the T cells may come from the graft donor.

The chain combines TRBV28 with TRBJ2-2; the D call may be TRBD1 or TRBD2 (6 bases each). V was cut by 0 bases and J by 0 bases, with 11 bases left in between. Germline V lookup: CDR1 MDHEN, CDR2 SYDVKM. CDR3 size: 17 residues. Here the CDR3 reads CASSLWQGRSNTGELFF. The CDR3 DNA reads as TGTGCCAGCAGTTTATGGCAGGGGAGGTCGAACACCGGGGAGCTGTTTTTT.

Many counts were recorded for this clonotype. The genes are TRBV3-1 and TRBJ2-7; unclear D gene. This CDR3 contains 14 residues. With 0 bases removed from V and 2 bases from J, the gap between germline ends came to 8 bases. Germline V CDR1 and CDR2: LGHDT, YNNKEL (reference sequence). The CDR3 nucleotides are TGTGCCAGCAGCCAAGATTTAATGACCTACGAGCAGTACTTC. This encodes CASSQDLMTYEQYF.

DNA of the CDR3: TGTGCCAGCAGCTTAACCGACAGTTCCCTGCGGAAGTTCTTC. The encoded protein is CASSLTDSSLRKFF. This rearrangement joins TRBV7-8 to TRBJ2-1; D is possibly TRBD1 (5 bases). V was shortened by 2 bases and J by 14 bases, with 19 bases between the two germline ends. CDR1 is SGHVS and CDR2 is FQNEAQ in the germline V gene. The CDR3 runs to 14 residues.

The rearrangement links TRBV12-3 or TRBV12-4 to TRBJ2-3; D unresolved. The CDR3 has 11 residues. The germline V and J ends were trimmed by 6 bases and 4 bases, with 5 bases remaining between them. The CDR3 here is CASRQSDTQYF. CDR3 nucleotides: TGTGCCAGCAGGCAATCAGATACGCAGTATTTT.

This clonotype has a handful of counts. This chain's CDR3 is CASSPPRGWGTDTQYF. CDR3 in DNA: TGCGCCAGCAGCCCCCCCAGGGGATGGGGCACAGATACGCAGTATTTT. V and J are TRBV5-1 and TRBJ2-3, with TRBD1 as a possible D gene (6 bases). The CDR3 totals 16 residues. The V end was cut by 4 bases, the J end by 1 base, with 16 bases between. Germline V gene sequence: CDR1 SGHRS, CDR2 YFSETQ. The full variable domain, with the rest looked up from reference TRBV5-1 and TRBJ2-3, is KAGVTQTPRYLIKTRGQQVTLSCSPISGHRSVSWYQQTPGQGLQFLFEYFSETQRNKGNFPGRFSGRQFSNSRSEMNVSTLELGDSALYLCASSPPRGWGTDTQYFGPGTRLTVL.

This clonotype has just a few counts. V is TRBV29-1 and J is TRBJ2-5; D is unresolved. The CDR3 extends over 13 amino acids. The germline V gene encodes CDR1 SQVTM and CDR2 ANQGSEA. V lost 7 bases and J 1 base, leaving 13 bases between the germline ends. CDR3 region: CSEGRASQETQYF. The CDR3 DNA sequence: TGCAGCGAGGGTAGGGCCAGCCAAGAGACCCAGTACTTC.

This clonotype turned up a few times. This chain's CDR3 is CSASAKTGRGNYGYTF. As DNA, the CDR3 is TGCAGTGCTAGCGCTAAGACGGGAAGGGGTAACTATGGCTACACCTTC. This rearrangement joins TRBV20-1 to TRBJ1-2; possible D gene TRBD1, 5 bases. Germline assignment: CDR1 DFQATT and CDR2 SNEGSKA (reference sequence). There are 16 residues in the CDR3. Between the trimmed V and J ends, which lost 3 bases and 1 base, there was a span of 18 bases.

The chain employs TRBV28 and TRBJ2-1; 10 nucleotides align to TRBD2. The CDR3 is 13 residues long. Per the germline V gene, CDR1 is MDHEN and CDR2 is SYDVKM. The J segment lost 10 bases and the V segment lost 3 bases, leaving 3 bases of the junction unmatched. In nucleotides, the CDR3 is TGTGCCAGCAGTTTCGGACTAGCGGACGAGCAGTTCTTC. Translated, it gives CASSFGLADEQFF. The full variable domain, in which reference TRBV28 and TRBJ2-1 provide the parts outside the CDR3, is DVKVTQSSRYLVKRTGEKVFLECVQDMDHENMFWYRQDPGLGLRLIYFSYDVKMKEKGDIPEGYSVSREKKERFSLILESASTNQTSMYLCASSFGLADEQFFGPGTRLTVL.